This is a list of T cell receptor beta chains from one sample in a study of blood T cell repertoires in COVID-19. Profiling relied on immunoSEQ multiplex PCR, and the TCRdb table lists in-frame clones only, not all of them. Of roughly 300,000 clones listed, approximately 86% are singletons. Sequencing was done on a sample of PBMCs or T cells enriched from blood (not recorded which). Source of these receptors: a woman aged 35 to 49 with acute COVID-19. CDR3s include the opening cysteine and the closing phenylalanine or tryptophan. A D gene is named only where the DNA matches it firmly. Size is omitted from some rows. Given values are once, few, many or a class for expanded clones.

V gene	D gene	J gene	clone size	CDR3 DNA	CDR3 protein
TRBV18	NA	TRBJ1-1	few	TGTGCCAGCTCAGCGATCCGGGAGAACACTGAAGCTTTCTTT	CASSAIRENTEAFF
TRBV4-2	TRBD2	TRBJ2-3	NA	TGTGCCAGCAGCCAAGATTTTGGAGCGGGAGGTTTTACGCAGTATTTT	CASSQDFGAGGFTQYF
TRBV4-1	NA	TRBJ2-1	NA	TGCGCCAGCAGCCAAGATCTTTGGTCCGGGGGGTTCTTC	CASSQDLWSGGFF
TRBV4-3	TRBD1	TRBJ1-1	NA	TGCGCCAGCAGCGCGTACTCGGGACAGGGGGCTGAAGCTTTCTTT	CASSAYSGQGAEAFF
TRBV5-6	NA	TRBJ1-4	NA	TGTGCCAGCAGCTTGGTGCAGACTCTGAATGAAAAACTGTTTTTT	CASSLVQTLNEKLFF
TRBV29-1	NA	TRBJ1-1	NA	TGCAGCGCCGACCAAGGGGCTGTGGCTGAAGCTTTCTTT	CSADQGAVAEAFF
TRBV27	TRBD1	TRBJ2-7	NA	TGTGCCAGCAGTTTGGGACAGGGGGTTCCCTACGAGCAGTACTTC	CASSLGQGVPYEQYF
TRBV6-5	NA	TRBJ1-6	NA	TGTGCCAGCAGTTACAACGCAGGGACACCCCTCCACTTT	CASSYNAGTPLHF
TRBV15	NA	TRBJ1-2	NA	TGTGCCACCAGCAGAGAATACATTAATTTGGGGGACTTGTATGGCTACACCTTC	CATSREYINLGDLYGYTF
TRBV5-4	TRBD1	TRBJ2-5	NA	TGTGCCAGTACGGACAGGGCTCTCCAAGAGACCCAGTACTTC	CASTDRALQETQYF
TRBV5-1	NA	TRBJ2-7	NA	TGCGCCAGCAGCTTGGATCTGGGAGTGAGCTCCTACGAGCAGTACTTC	CASSLDLGVSSYEQYF
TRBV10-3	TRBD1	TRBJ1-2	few	TGTGCCATCAGTGACCCCGGACAGGGGGGATATGGCTACACCTTC	CAISDPGQGGYGYTF
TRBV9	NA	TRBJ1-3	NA	TGTGCCAGCAGCTCCCGAGCGGGAGCCGGAAACACCATATATTTT	CASSSRAGAGNTIYF
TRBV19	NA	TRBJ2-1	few	TGTGCCAGTCGCCTGACGGACAGCTTAAATGAGCAGTTCTTC	CASRLTDSLNEQFF
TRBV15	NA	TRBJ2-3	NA	TGTGCCACCAGCAGGTTAATGGATACGCAGTATTTT	CATSRLMDTQYF
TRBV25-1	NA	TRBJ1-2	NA	TGTGCCACCAAACGATGCAGACTCAAAGACGGGATTTACTATGGCTACACCTTC	CATKRCRLKDGIYYGYTF
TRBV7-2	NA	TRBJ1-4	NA	TGTGCCAGCAGCTTAGGCACTTTTGAAAAACTGTTTTTT	CASSLGTFEKLFF
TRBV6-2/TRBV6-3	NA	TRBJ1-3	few	TGTGCCAGCAGCTGGGACACCGGTGGCGCTGGAAACACCATATATTTT	CASSWDTGGAGNTIYF
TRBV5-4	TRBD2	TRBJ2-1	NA	TGTGCCAGCAGCCGGACTAGCGGGAGAGACTCCTACAATGAGCAGTTCTTC	CASSRTSGRDSYNEQFF
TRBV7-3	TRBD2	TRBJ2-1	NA	TGTGCCAGCAGCTCCCGGACTAGCGGGAGGGCAGGCGAGCAGTTCTTC	CASSSRTSGRAGEQFF
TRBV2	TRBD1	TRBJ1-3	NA	TGTGCCAGCAGTGGGGGGACAGGGTATTTGTCTGGAAACACCATATATTTT	CASSGGTGYLSGNTIYF
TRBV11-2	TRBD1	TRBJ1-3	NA	TGTGCCAGCAGGTGGGACAGGGGGCCAGGAAACACCATATATTTT	CASRWDRGPGNTIYF
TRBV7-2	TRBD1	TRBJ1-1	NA	TGTGCCAGCAGCCGTCGGACAGGTACGAACACTGAAGCTTTCTTT	CASSRRTGTNTEAFF
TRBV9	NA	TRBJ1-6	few	TGTGCCAGCAGCGTGGGAGGGAATACTTCACCCCTCCACTTT	CASSVGGNTSPLHF
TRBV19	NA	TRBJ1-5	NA	TGTGCCAGTAGTATCGGACACTTGGAGCCCCAGCATTTT	CASSIGHLEPQHF
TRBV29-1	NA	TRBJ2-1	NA	TGCAGCGGCGGACTGGGGGTGGGAGGCGATGAGCAGTTCTTC	CSGGLGVGGDEQFF
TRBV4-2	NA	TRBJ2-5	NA	TGTGCCAGCAGCCAAGGTGAGCTATCCGAAGAGACCCAGTACTTC	CASSQGELSEETQYF
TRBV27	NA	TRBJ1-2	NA	TGTGCCAGCAGTTACAGGGTGGGGTATGGCTACACCTTC	CASSYRVGYGYTF
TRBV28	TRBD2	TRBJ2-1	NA	TGTGCCAGCAGTCCTCACCTGGGTAGCGGGACCAATGAGCAGTTCTTC	CASSPHLGSGTNEQFF
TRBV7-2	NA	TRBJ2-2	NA	TGTGCCAGCAGCTTATCTAGAAGTACCGGGGAGCTGTTTTTT	CASSLSRSTGELFF
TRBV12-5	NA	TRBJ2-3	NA	TGTGCTAGTGGTTTGGTAACATTGGATACGCAGTATTTT	CASGLVTLDTQYF
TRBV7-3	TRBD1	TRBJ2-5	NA	TGTGCCAGCAGCTCACAGGGGGCTGGGGAGACCCAGTACTTC	CASSSQGAGETQYF
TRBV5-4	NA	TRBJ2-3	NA	TGTGCCAGCAGCCCGCCGGCTAGTCGACCCAGCACAGATACGCAGTATTTT	CASSPPASRPSTDTQYF
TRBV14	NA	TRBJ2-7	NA	TGTGCCAGCAGCCAAGATCTATTAGTTCGTGAGCAGTACTTC	CASSQDLLVREQYF
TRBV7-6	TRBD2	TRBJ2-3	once	TGTGCCAGCAGCTTCCGACTAGCGGGAGGGCCCGATACGCAGTATTTT	CASSFRLAGGPDTQYF
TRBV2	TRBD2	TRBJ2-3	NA	TGTGCCAGCAGTGGCAGCGGGGGGTTAAATACGCAGTATTTT	CASSGSGGLNTQYF
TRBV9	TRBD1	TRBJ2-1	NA	TGTGCCAGCAGCGTTGGACAGGGCTCCTACAATGAGCAGTTCTTC	CASSVGQGSYNEQFF
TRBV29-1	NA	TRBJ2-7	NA	TGCAGCGCCCTTGGGGACTCCTCCTACGAGCAGTACTTC	CSALGDSSYEQYF
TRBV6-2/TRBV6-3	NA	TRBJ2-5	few	TGTGCCAGCAGTTACTCTCGGAGGGGGCGCGGGGAGACCCAGTACTTC	CASSYSRRGRGETQYF
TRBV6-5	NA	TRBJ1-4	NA	TGTGCCACAACCCCCCAGACATTCCCTAATGAAAAACTGTTTTTT	CATTPQTFPNEKLFF
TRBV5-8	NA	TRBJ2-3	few	TGTGCCAGCAGCCCGGACCGGGGGGCGAGCACAGATACGCAGTATTTT	CASSPDRGASTDTQYF
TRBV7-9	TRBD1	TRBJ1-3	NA	TGTGCCAGCAGCTTAGAATTTGGGACAGGCCTACATTTT	CASSLEFGTGLHF
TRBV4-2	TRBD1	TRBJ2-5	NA	TGTGCCAGCAGCGAAAGGACAGGGCAGTTTTTAACGGAAGAGACCCAGTACTTC	CASSERTGQFLTEETQYF
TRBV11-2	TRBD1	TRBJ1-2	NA	TGTGCCAGCAGCCCTGTGCGACAGGGGAGTGGCTACACCTTC	CASSPVRQGSGYTF
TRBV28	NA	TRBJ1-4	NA	TGTGCCAGCAGTTTCGGGGGAACAGATGAAAAACTGTTTTTT	CASSFGGTDEKLFF
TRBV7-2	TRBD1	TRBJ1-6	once	TGTGCCAGCAGCTTAGTCTCGGGACAGATCAATTCACCCCTCCACTTT	CASSLVSGQINSPLHF
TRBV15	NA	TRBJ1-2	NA	TGTGCCACCAGCAGAGTTGGGGGGGAAAACTATGGCTACACCTTC	CATSRVGGENYGYTF
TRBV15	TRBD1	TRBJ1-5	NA	TGTGCCACCAGGGGGGGGGACAGGGGTCTCCAGCCCCAGCATTTT	CATRGGDRGLQPQHF
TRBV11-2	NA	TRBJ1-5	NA	TGTGCCAGCAGCTTATTCCGTTGGACAGTTAGCAATCAGCCCCAGCATTTT	CASSLFRWTVSNQPQHF
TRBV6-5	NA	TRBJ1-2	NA	TGTGCCAGCAGCCCACAGGGCTACTCTGATGGCTACACCTTC	CASSPQGYSDGYTF
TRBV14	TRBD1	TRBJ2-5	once	TGTGCCAGCAGCTCTCCGGGACAGCGACAAGAGACCCAGTACTTC	CASSSPGQRQETQYF
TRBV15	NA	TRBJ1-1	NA	TGTGCCACCAGCAGAGAAGCGACCGAAGCTTTCTTT	CATSREATEAFF
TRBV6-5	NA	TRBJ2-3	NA	TGTGCCAGCAGTCCCGGGAGCACAGATACGCAGTATTTT	CASSPGSTDTQYF
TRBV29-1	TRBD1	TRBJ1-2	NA	TGCAGCGTTGAAACCCGGACAGGGTATATCTATGGCTACACCTTC	CSVETRTGYIYGYTF